Given below is one T cell receptor (beta chain) in context. What it binds is not known. This sample is part of a study of cytomegalovirus exposure and HLA in healthy donors. Study findings and constraints: In a later analysis, V- and J-gene trimming of beta chains associated with a DCLRE1C missense variant, replicated independently. CMV serostatus alone was available as immune exposure information.

The PCR employed 60 Vbeta primers together with 13 Jbeta primers. Original data processing: As a later analysis found, there were around 86 million unique TCR beta chains, of which 8.5 million to 14 million were shared. Method: immunoSEQ multiplex PCR; TCRdb's copy keeps in-frame clones and lacks some. For V, J and clone size, that table is used; D and trimming come from the DNA. The sample has 200,000 to 250,000 clones, and its top ten clones hold roughly 0.89%. This sequence was found in a woman aged 25 to 45 in good health and CMV-seropositive. The sequenced material came from PBMCs.

CDR3 in DNA: TGCGCCAGCAGCTTGGCCGACAGGGGGATGAACATTCAGTACTTC. Encoded protein: CASSLADRGMNIQYF. The chain employs TRBV5-1 and TRBJ2-4; 9 bases align to TRBD1. Per the germline V gene, CDR1 is SGHRS and CDR2 is YFSETQ. With 0 bases clipped from V and 7 bases from J, the junction kept 5 bases outside the gene matches. This CDR3 contains 15 residues.